Below, 13 T cell receptor beta chains from the same sample are listed, as sequenced in a study of T cell repertoires in cytomegalovirus infection. TCRdb redid the calling of the reads with MiXCR, one entry per CDR3 protein. The sample includes approximately 1,000,000 distinct CDR3 sequences, roughly 30% of them seen just once. The antigens of these receptors remain unknown. The starting material was cultured CD8+ T cells from PBMCs, obtained from culture after CMV antigen stimulation. Every receptor here comes from a human donor in good health (CMV status not recorded). Some clones in this sample may be carry-over from other donors' samples.

The rearrangement links TRBV5-8 to TRBJ2-1; D is tentatively TRBD1 or TRBD2 (7 bases each). CDR1 is SGHTS and CDR2 is YDEGEE in the germline V gene. Trimming removed 10 bases at V and 0 bases at J, with 20 bases between. There are 16 residues in the CDR3. For the CDR3, the DNA is TGTGCCTTTCGGCAGGGGGGGCCTGGCTCCTACAATGAGCAGTTCTTC. Its protein product is CAFRQGGPGSYNEQFF.

Here the CDR3 DNA reads TGTGCCAACAAGGTTATTAGCGTCAATGAGCAGTTCTTC. Encoded protein: CANKVISVNEQFF. The rearrangement links TRBV27 to TRBJ2-1; D might be TRBD2 (5 bases). From germline, CDR1 is MNHEY and CDR2 SMNVEV (reference sequence). Trimming stripped 10 bases from V and 6 bases from J, with 16 bases between. The CDR3 contains 13 residues.

This clonotype showed up just a few times. The CDR3 DNA reads as TGTGCCAGCAGTACGGCCTATGGCTACACCTTC. This encodes CASSTAYGYTF. V and J are TRBV6-1 and TRBJ1-2, with no clear D. The CDR3 runs to 11 residues. The germline V and J ends were trimmed by 5 bases and 4 bases, with 5 bases remaining between them. Germline lookup yields CDR1 MNHNS and CDR2 SASEGT.

The chain recombines TRBV2 with TRBJ2-5; possibly TRBD1 for D (6 bases). Trimming removed 8 bases from V and 2 bases from J, with 12 bases in between. Germline V CDR1 and CDR2: SNHLY, FYNNEI. The CDR3 consists of 13 residues. This chain's CDR3 is CASLGQMQETQYF. The CDR3 DNA follows: TGTGCCAGCTTGGGACAAATGCAAGAGACCCAGTACTTC. Complete variable domain (other parts from reference TRBV2 and TRBJ2-5): EPEVTQTPSHQVTQMGQEVILRCVPISNHLYFYWYRQILGQKVEFLVSFYNNEISEKSEIFDDQFSVERPDGSNFTLKIRSTKLEDSAMYFCASLGQMQETQYFGPGTRLLVL.

The V and J genes are TRBV7-9 and TRBJ2-1; TRBD2 matches at 9 bases. CDR1 and CDR2 (germline): SEHNR, FQNEAQ (reference sequence). The CDR3 is 15 amino acids. Unmatched junction bases numbered 11, after V lost 5 bases and J lost 9 bases. The CDR3 DNA sequence: TGTGCCAGCAGCCTCCTGGCGGGGGGGAGGGGTGAGCAGTTCTTC. Its protein is CASSLLAGGRGEQFF.

The genes are TRBV20-1 and TRBJ2-5; D gene ambiguous. Trimming removed 1 base at V and 5 bases at J, with 11 bases between. Germline V gene data show CDR1 as DFQATT and CDR2 as SNEGSKA (reference sequence). CDR3 length: 13 amino acids. CDR3 coding DNA: TGCAGTGCTAGAGGCCTCATGGGGGAGACCCAGTACTTC. This sequence encodes CSARGLMGETQYF.

As to this clonotype: Mismatch with germline at one junction end may stem from a read error. The rearrangement uses TRBV6-5 and TRBJ2-7; D is uncertain. The CDR3 spans 14 residues. CDR1 and CDR2 (germline): MNHEY, SVGAGI. The CDR3 DNA reads as TGTGTCAGCAGTTACAAGGGTTGGACCTACGAGCAGTACTTC. This sequence encodes CVSSYKGWTYEQYF.

The chain joins TRBV6-1 to TRBJ1-4; the D is unclear. The germline V gene has CDR1 MNHNS and CDR2 SASEGT. Between the trimmed V and J ends, which lost 6 bases and 5 bases, there was a span of 13 bases. There are 14 residues in the CDR3. The CDR3 sequence: CASRTGGINEKLFF. CDR3 DNA sequence: TGTGCCAGCAGGACGGGAGGGATAAATGAAAAACTGTTTTTT.

This clonotype has just a few counts. V usage is TRBV15 and J usage is TRBJ2-3, with D possibly matching TRBD1 (5 bases). Germline V gene lookup returns CDR1 LNHNV and CDR2 YYDKDF (reference sequence). CDR3 length: 13 amino acids. V was cut by 0 bases and J by 9 bases, with 10 bases left in between. The CDR3 DNA follows: TGTGCCACCAGCAGAGATCGGACATCCACGCAGTATTTT. Translated, it gives CATSRDRTSTQYF.

The rearrangement links TRBV2 to TRBJ2-7, with D maybe TRBD2 (5 bases). CDR3 size: 15 residues. The V gene's germline CDR1 is SNHLY and CDR2 FYNNEI. Between the trimmed V and J ends, which lost 5 bases and 1 base, there was a span of 15 bases. The CDR3 region is CASSPPGRGSYEQYV. DNA of the CDR3: TGTGCCAGCAGTCCCCCCGGTCGAGGGTCCTACGAGCAGTACGTC.

This rearrangement joins TRBV18 to TRBJ2-7; the D is unclear. Germline V gene sequence: CDR1 KGHSH, CDR2 LQKENI. The CDR3 runs 14 residues. With 2 bases removed from V and 4 bases from J, the gap between germline ends came to 12 bases. CDR3 nucleotides: TGTGCCAGCTCACCAGGTAACCCACGTTACGAGCAGTACGTC. Translated: CASSPGNPRYEQYV.

This clonotype was counted between two and nine times. No conserved phenylalanine or tryptophan ends this CDR3, so it is likely a read error. Because the CDR3's place on the DNA is in doubt, the DNA is left out and the CDR3 is given as listed by TCRdb. The chain is built from TRBV25-1 and TRBJ1-2. The CDR3 adds up to 14 amino acids, both ends counted. The germline V gene has CDR1 MGHDK and CDR2 SYGVNS. CDR3 region: CASSEFGQSSGVSI.

The gene calls are TRBV5-5 and TRBJ2-1; TRBD1 or TRBD2 may be the D gene (5 bases each). This CDR3 has 14 amino acids. In germline, CDR1 is SGHKS, CDR2 YYEKEE (reference sequence). Deletions cut 3 bases from V and 8 bases from J, with 15 bases between. The CDR3: CASSWDPTPDEQFF. DNA of the CDR3: TGTGCCAGCAGCTGGGACCCTACCCCGGATGAGCAGTTCTTC.